This T cell receptor beta chain came from a study of post-analysis software for immune sequencing data. Study details: Relapsing-remitting, secondary progressive and progressive-relapsing multiple sclerosis courses were included. Overall study results and limits: When patients were compared with controls, about five TRBV segments were more frequent, TRBV5-6, TRBV5-1 and TRBV20-1 among them. Those samples that were prepared in the same batch co-clustered strongly by F measure. The normalized Chao1 diversity of multiple sclerosis patients was significantly lower than that of controls.

TCR beta cDNA libraries included unique molecular identifiers. T cells numbering roughly 0.9 to 10 million yielded cDNA molecules that totaled approximately 500,000. TCRdb reanalysed the PCR reads using MiXCR and keeps one entry per CDR3 protein. In the table there are roughly 650,000 distinct CDR3 sequences, roughly three fifths of which are singletons. Germline V CDR1 and CDR2: SQVTM, ANQGSEA. The CDR3 spans 14 residues. V was clipped by 5 bases and J by 6 bases, with 19 bases between them. Remarks on this clonotype: The antigen remains unidentified.

The specimen sequenced was blood. This chain joins TRBV29-1 and TRBJ1-1; D is perhaps TRBD1 (5 bases). This clonotype was obtained from a girl aged 2 to 10 with multiple sclerosis. In DNA, the CDR3 is TGCAGCGTTATACTACAAGGGGCCAGACCTGAAGCTTTCTTT. It codes for CSVILQGARPEAFF.